A single sample gave rise to the 26 T cell receptor beta chains below, sequenced in a study of beta chain features in type 1 diabetes. Study-level findings and limits: TCRB CDR3s were moderately but significantly shorter in Type 1 diabetes patients in all four CD4+ subsets.

cDNA synthesis used the whole RNA isolate, giving expressed TCRB sequences. Method: immunoSEQ multiplex PCR; TCRdb's copy keeps in-frame clones and lacks some. This sample has 150,000 or so clones, with around 63% found just once. No antigen is known for these receptors. Source material: naive CD4+ T cells from blood. The receptors stem from a young man with type 1 diabetes.

CDR3 region: CASSQLAGGSDTQYF. CDR3 DNA: TGTGCCAGCAGCCAGCTAGCGGGTGGTTCAGATACGCAGTATTTT. This chain joins TRBV7-2 and TRBJ2-3; 8 bases are shared with TRBD2. V gave up 5 bases and J gave up 4 bases; unmatched junction bases: 8. The germline V gene has CDR1 SGHTA and CDR2 FQGNSA. CDR3 length: 15 residues.

This chain joins TRBV7-9 and TRBJ2-7; perhaps TRBD1 as D (5 bases). CDR3 length: 14 amino acids. Germline V gene sequence: CDR1 SEHNR, CDR2 FQNEAQ (reference sequence). Between the trimmed V and J ends, which lost 1 base and 2 bases, there was a span of 9 bases. DNA of the CDR3: TGTGCCAGCAGCTTAGGACAGCAAACCTACGAGCAGTACTTC. This sequence encodes CASSLGQQTYEQYF.

The genes are TRBV30 and TRBJ2-3; no definite D call. Germline CDR1 and CDR2: GTSNPN and SVGIG (reference sequence). This CDR3 is 13 amino acids long. V was trimmed by 1 base and J by 4 bases, leaving 9 bases between them. CDR3 protein: CAWSGVAADTQYF. The CDR3 nucleotides read TGTGCCTGGAGTGGGGTCGCAGCAGATACGCAGTATTTT.

The J gene is TRBJ2-1, the V gene TRBV5-4; TRBD1 might be the D (6 bases). There are 16 residues in the CDR3. The V end was cut by 0 bases, the J end by 0 bases, with 10 bases between. Germline V gives CDR1 SGHNT, CDR2 YYREEE (reference sequence). The CDR3 region has the DNA TGTGCCAGCAGCTTGGCACAGGGTACCTCCTACAATGAGCAGTTCTTC. This sequence encodes CASSLAQGTSYNEQFF. The whole variable domain, filled in from reference TRBV5-4 and TRBJ2-1, reads ETGVTQSPTHLIKTRGQQVTLRCSSQSGHNTVSWYQQALGQGPQFIFQYYREEENGRGNFPPRFSGLQFPNYSSELNVNALELDDSALYLCASSLAQGTSYNEQFFGPGTRLTVL.

This clone was detected a few times. The chain uses TRBV7-8 and TRBJ2-1; 8 nucleotides agree with TRBD2. After removal of 2 bases from V and 2 bases from J, the junction contained 5 bases not matched to a gene. This CDR3 has 16 residues. Germline V lookup: CDR1 SGHVS, CDR2 FQNEAQ. CDR3 bases: TGTGCCAGCAGCTTATCGATCGGGGGGGCCTACAATGAGCAGTTCTTC. This translates into CASSLSIGGAYNEQFF.

This sequence joins TRBV7-9 and TRBJ2-3; D not resolved. The V gene's germline CDR1 is SEHNR and CDR2 FQNEAQ (reference sequence). The CDR3 has 14 amino acids. The V and J ends lost 4 bases and 4 bases respectively, with 12 bases between them. The CDR3 DNA is TGTGCCAGCAGCTCACTTGTCCCCGCAGATACGCAGTATTTT. Translated, it gives CASSSLVPADTQYF.

In its sample, this clone was seen a few times. The chain couples TRBV30 to TRBJ2-6; D perhaps matches TRBD1 (6 bases). V gave up 2 bases and J gave up 1 base, with 9 bases separating them. The CDR3 totals 15 residues. Germline CDR1 reads GTSNPN; CDR2 reads SVGIG (reference sequence). CDR3 loop: CAWSYGQSGANVLTF. In DNA form, the CDR3 reads TGTGCCTGGAGTTATGGACAGTCTGGGGCCAACGTCCTGACTTTC.

The chain recombines TRBV6-5 with TRBJ2-5, with D unresolved. This CDR3 spans 15 amino acids. Germline V gene sequence: CDR1 MNHEY, CDR2 SVGAGI. The V end was cut by 5 bases, the J end by 5 bases, with 18 bases between. The DNA of the CDR3 is TGTGCCAGCAGTACATTCCAAGGGTTAAGGGAGACCCAGTACTTC. It translates to CASSTFQGLRETQYF.

This chain links TRBV11-2 with TRBJ2-7; TRBD1 aligns across 7 bases. The J segment lost 4 bases and the V segment lost 5 bases, leaving 5 bases of the junction unmatched. The CDR3 loop spans 13 amino acids. CDR1 and CDR2 (germline): SGHAT, FQNNGV. DNA for the CDR3: TGTGCCAGCAGCCCAGACAGGGCTTACGAGCAGTACTTC. It translates to CASSPDRAYEQYF.

This clone turned up a few times. This chain connects TRBV2 to TRBJ1-1; D is unclear. Germline V gene sequence: CDR1 SNHLY, CDR2 FYNNEI. The CDR3 is 13 amino acids. The V gene lost 3 bases and the J gene lost 0 bases, with 5 bases spanning the gap. CDR3 sequence reads: CASSDQMNTEAFF. In nucleotides, the CDR3 is TGTGCCAGCAGTGATCAGATGAACACTGAAGCTTTCTTT.

The chain uses TRBV4-1 and TRBJ1-1, with 8 bases aligning to TRBD1. Germline V gene lookup returns CDR1 MGHRA and CDR2 YSYEKL. With 1 base clipped from V and 8 bases from J, the junction kept 3 bases outside the gene matches. The CDR3 is 13 amino acids. In DNA form, the CDR3 reads TGCGCCAGCAGCCAAGGGGACAGGCCAGAAGCTTTCTTT. This translates into CASSQGDRPEAFF.

A remark on this clone: Within the sample, other DNA sequences also encode this same CDR3. As DNA, the CDR3 is TGTGCCAGCAGCTTAGACTACGAGCAGTACTTC. This gives the protein CASSLDYEQYF. The chain couples TRBV7-2 to TRBJ2-7, with D uncertain. This CDR3 has 11 amino acids. V dropped 1 base and J dropped 3 bases, with 1 base sitting between them. Germline CDR1 is SGHTA and CDR2 is FQGNSA.

Only one count was recorded for this clone. The V and J genes are TRBV7-9 and TRBJ2-4; D remains ambiguous. From germline, CDR1 is SEHNR and CDR2 FQNEAQ (reference sequence). This CDR3 is 13 amino acids long. V was trimmed by 7 bases and J by 3 bases, leaving 10 bases between them. DNA for the CDR3: TGTGCCAGCACCGGACCCGACAAAAACATTCAGTACTTC. Translating gives CASTGPDKNIQYF.

The rearrangement links TRBV5-4 to TRBJ1-6; D unclear. The CDR3 is 13 amino acids. Trimming stripped 0 bases from V and 7 bases from J, with 5 bases between. Looked up from germline, CDR1 is SGHNT and CDR2 is YYREEE (reference sequence). The CDR3: CASSLDGNSPLHF. As DNA, the CDR3 is TGTGCCAGCAGCTTGGATGGGAATTCACCCCTCCACTTT. Complete variable domain (other parts from reference TRBV5-4 and TRBJ1-6): ETGVTQSPTHLIKTRGQQVTLRCSSQSGHNTVSWYQQALGQGPQFIFQYYREEENGRGNFPPRFSGLQFPNYSSELNVNALELDDSALYLCASSLDGNSPLHFGNGTRLTVT.

The chain has TRBV5-1 and TRBJ2-5; D may be TRBD2 (5 bases). The V gene lost 4 bases and the J gene lost 2 bases, with 9 bases spanning the gap. The CDR3 runs 13 residues. The germline V gene has CDR1 SGHRS and CDR2 YFSETQ. DNA of the CDR3: TGCGCCAGCAGCCTACCGGGACAAGAGACCCAGTACTTC. Protein product: CASSLPGQETQYF.

This chain connects TRBV7-9 to TRBJ2-5; D possibly corresponds to TRBD1 (6 bases). This CDR3 is built from 13 residues. V was pared by 5 bases and J by 3 bases, with 10 bases between. Germline lookup yields CDR1 SEHNR and CDR2 FQNEAQ (reference sequence). The DNA of the CDR3 is TGTGCCAGCAGCGTAACAGGGAAAGAGACCCAGTACTTC. It translates to CASSVTGKETQYF.

This chain joins TRBV7-2 and TRBJ2-3; no firm D call. Germline loops: CDR1 SGHTA, CDR2 FQGNSA. The CDR3 length is 13 residues. The V and J ends lost 2 bases and 0 bases respectively, with 3 bases between them. This CDR3 is CASSLISTDTQYF. CDR3 nucleotide sequence: TGTGCCAGCAGCTTAATTAGCACAGATACGCAGTATTTT.

This clone was observed a few times. The chain uses TRBV30 and TRBJ2-5; D possibly corresponds to TRBD2 (6 bases). This CDR3 comprises 12 residues. V lost 2 bases, J lost 5 bases, and 9 bases lay in between. Germline V gene data show CDR1 as GTSNPN and CDR2 as SVGIG (reference sequence). CDR3 amino acids: CAWSSAGETQYF. The CDR3 DNA reads TGTGCCTGGAGTTCAGCGGGTGAGACCCAGTACTTC.

This chain links TRBV2 with TRBJ2-1, with D unresolved. The germline V gene encodes CDR1 SNHLY and CDR2 FYNNEI. This CDR3 spans 11 amino acids. The ends were cut back, 3 bases at V and 12 bases at J, with 9 bases in the middle. The CDR3 spells CASSDTSGQFF. The CDR3 nucleotides are TGTGCCAGCAGTGACACCTCGGGGCAGTTCTTC.

The CDR3 DNA follows: TGTGCCAGCTCACCATTCCAGCTAGAGTCGGGTGAGCAGTTCTTC. This gives the protein CASSPFQLESGEQFF. The rearrangement joins TRBV18 to TRBJ2-1; D unclear. The V gene lost 2 bases and the J gene lost 9 bases, with 17 bases spanning the gap. The CDR3 runs to 15 residues. The germline gives CDR1 KGHSH, CDR2 LQKENI. The entire variable domain, with the rest obtained from reference TRBV18 and TRBJ2-1, is as follows: NAGVMQNPRHLVRRRGQEARLRCSPMKGHSHVYWYRQLPEEGLKFMVYLQKENIIDESGMPKERFSAEFPKEGPSILRIQQVVRGDSAAYFCASSPFQLESGEQFFGPGTRLTVL.

J is TRBJ2-3 and V is TRBV9; D unresolved. V was trimmed by 5 bases and J by 4 bases, leaving 14 bases between them. Germline V lookup: CDR1 SGDLS, CDR2 YYNGEE. The CDR3 is 14 amino acids. The CDR3 nucleotides are TGTGCCAGCAGGGCCTCTCAGGCCCCAGATACGCAGTATTTT. Amino acids: CASRASQAPDTQYF.

The chain recombines TRBV7-6 with TRBJ1-4; tentatively, D is TRBD1 (5 bases). The germline CDR1 and CDR2 sequences are SGHVS and FNYEAQ. The CDR3 runs 15 residues. V was pared by 5 bases and J by 3 bases, with 13 bases between. CDR3 residues: CASSPRGVANEKLFF. DNA for the CDR3: TGTGCCAGCAGCCCGAGAGGGGTGGCTAATGAAAAACTGTTTTTT. The full variable domain, its missing parts supplied by reference TRBV7-6 and TRBJ1-4, is GAGVSQSPRYKVTKRGQDVALRCDPISGHVSLYWYRQALGQGPEFLTYFNYEAQQDKSGLPNDRFSAERPEGSISTLTIQRTEQRDSAMYRCASSPRGVANEKLFFGSGTQLSVL.

Of note for this clone: Other DNA sequences in the sample encode the same CDR3. The chain couples TRBV7-9 to TRBJ2-5; no reliable D call. Between the trimmed V and J ends, which lost 6 bases and 2 bases, there was a span of 4 bases. CDR3 size: 11 residues. The V gene's germline CDR1 is SEHNR and CDR2 FQNEAQ (reference sequence). CDR3 sequence: CASSLQETQYF. Written as DNA, the CDR3 is TGTGCCAGCAGTTTACAAGAGACCCAGTACTTC.

This clone was counted once. Here the CDR3 omits its conserved ending phenylalanine or tryptophan, so a read error is the likely source. Because the CDR3's place on the DNA is in doubt, the DNA is left out and the CDR3 is given as listed by TCRdb. CDR3 region: CASSLVGQG. The chain employs TRBV5-1 and TRBJ2-3; the table's D gene call, TRBD1, was not cross checked with the DNA. Germline assignment: CDR1 SGHRS and CDR2 YFSETQ. The CDR3 length is 9 residues, termini included.

The rearrangement uses TRBV7-2 and TRBJ2-5, with D perhaps matching TRBD1 or TRBD2 (5 bases each). Trimming took 6 bases from V and 1 from J, leaving 12 bases between them. CDR1 is SGHTA and CDR2 is FQGNSA in the germline V gene. The CDR3 sequence is 14 residues long. CDR3 amino acids: CASSRDQTQETQYF. In DNA, the CDR3 is TGTGCCAGCAGTCGGGACCAGACCCAAGAGACCCAGTACTTC.

The DNA of the CDR3 is TGCAGCGTGACTAGCGGGGGGTTGAGGGAGACCCAGTACTTC. Its translation: CSVTSGGLRETQYF. The chain joins TRBV29-1 to TRBJ2-5; TRBD2 matches 13 bases. J was trimmed by 5 bases and V by 6 bases; bases with no gene match: 6. The CDR3 has 14 amino acids. Germline assignment: CDR1 SQVTM and CDR2 ANQGSEA.